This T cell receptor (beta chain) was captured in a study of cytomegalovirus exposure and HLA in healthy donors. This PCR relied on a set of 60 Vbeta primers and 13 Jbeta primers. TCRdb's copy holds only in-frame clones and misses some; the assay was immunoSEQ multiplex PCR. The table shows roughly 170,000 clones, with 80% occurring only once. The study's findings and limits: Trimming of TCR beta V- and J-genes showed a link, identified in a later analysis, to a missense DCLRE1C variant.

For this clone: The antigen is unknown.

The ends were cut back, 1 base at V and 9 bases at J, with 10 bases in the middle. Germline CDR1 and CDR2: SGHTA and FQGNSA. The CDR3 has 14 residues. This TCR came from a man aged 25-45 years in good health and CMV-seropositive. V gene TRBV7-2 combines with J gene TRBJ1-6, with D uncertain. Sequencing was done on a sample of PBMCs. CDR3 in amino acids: CASSLGAGFSPLHF. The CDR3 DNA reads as TGTGCCAGCAGCTTAGGAGCAGGTTTTTCACCCCTCCACTTT. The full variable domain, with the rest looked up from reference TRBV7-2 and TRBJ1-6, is GAGVSQSPSNKVTEKGKDVELRCDPISGHTALYWYRQSLGQGLEFLIYFQGNSAPDKSGLPSDRFSAERTGGSVSTLTIQRTQQEDSAVYLCASSLGAGFSPLHFGNGTRLTVT.